These 22 T cell receptor beta chains were sequenced from one sample in a study of Ad26.COV2.S vaccination and SARS-CoV-2 variants. Libraries were prepared by immunoSEQ multiplex PCR; TCRdb keeps only in-frame clonotypes and omits some of them. The profile shows about 680,000 clones, 80% to 90% of them singletons. Regarding treatment: some 20 received Ad26.COV2.S at low or high dose, single or two shots; about 5 received placebo; per-sample allocation not given. Sampling was performed 63 days after the first vaccine or placebo injection. The starting material was peripheral blood, obtained in a trial of Ad26.COV2.S vaccine versus placebo. Receptors originate from a person between 18 and 65 years old who received the Ad26.COV2.S COVID-19 vaccine or a placebo.

This rearrangement joins TRBV6-1 to TRBJ2-7; D possibly corresponds to TRBD2 (6 bases). Trimming removed 3 bases at V and 2 bases at J, with 14 bases between. The CDR3 consists of 15 residues. The germline V gene encodes CDR1 MNHNS and CDR2 SASEGT. The CDR3 DNA reads as TGTGCCAGCAGTGACGGGCCGGGAGAGGCCTACGAGCAGTACTTC. Amino acid sequence: CASSDGPGEAYEQYF.

On this clone: This CDR3 is also generated by other DNA sequences in the sample. The chain combines TRBV29-1 with TRBJ2-5, with D perhaps TRBD2 (6 bases). Trimming took off 5 bases at V and 1 base at J, with 8 bases between the two ends. There are 12 residues in the CDR3. The V gene's germline CDR1 is SQVTM and CDR2 ANQGSEA. In nucleotides, the CDR3 is TGCAGCGTTCAGGGACTCCAAGAGACCCAGTACTTC. It is translated as CSVQGLQETQYF.

The chain is built from TRBV19 and TRBJ2-2; 12 nucleotides line up with TRBD2. The germline V gene has CDR1 LNHDA and CDR2 SQIVND (reference sequence). J was trimmed by 4 bases and V by 6 bases; bases with no gene match: 3. This CDR3 contains 15 residues. CDR3 protein: CASSRLAGVTGELFF. The CDR3 bases are TGTGCCAGTAGCCGACTAGCGGGAGTCACCGGGGAGCTGTTTTTT.

This rearrangement joins TRBV3-1 (or the pseudogene TRBV3-2) to TRBJ1-6; possible D gene TRBD1, 6 bases. CDR1 is LGHDT and CDR2 is YNNKEL in the germline V gene (reference sequence). V was trimmed by 4 bases and J by 6 bases, leaving 13 bases between them. The CDR3 covers 15 residues. In DNA form, the CDR3 reads TGTGCCAGCAGCCCTAATACAGGGACTAATTCACCCCTCCACTTT. It yields the protein CASSPNTGTNSPLHF.

This clone was counted many times. The V gene is TRBV10-3, the J gene TRBJ1-3; D not certain. The CDR3 spans 13 residues. Germline CDR1 reads ENHRY; CDR2 reads SYGVKD. Trimming cost V 7 bases and J 3 bases, with 10 bases left between them. The CDR3 protein is CAINSLLGNTIYF. The DNA of the CDR3 is TGTGCCATCAACAGCCTGCTTGGAAACACCATATATTTT.

The chain carries TRBV6-5 and TRBJ1-4; 8 nucleotides line up with TRBD1. Trimming cost V 8 bases and J 8 bases; bases outside gene matches: 7. Germline V gene data show CDR1 as MNHEY and CDR2 as SVGAGI. This CDR3 has 13 residues. Written as DNA, the CDR3 is TGTGCCAGCGGCCGGGACAGGACCGAAAAACTGTTTTTT. Its translation is CASGRDRTEKLFF.

The chain couples TRBV11-1 to TRBJ2-7; D unresolved. Germline V gene sequence: CDR1 SGHAT, CDR2 FQDESV (reference sequence). Trimming removed 5 bases at V and 1 base at J, with 9 bases between. This CDR3 has 13 residues. DNA for the CDR3: TGTGCCAGCAGCGACGGACGGTCCTACGAGCAGTACTTC. Residues: CASSDGRSYEQYF.

The rearrangement joins TRBV7-9 to TRBJ2-5; the D is unclear. V was cut by 6 bases and J by 7 bases, with 9 bases left in between. The CDR3 spans 11 residues. The germline gives CDR1 SEHNR, CDR2 FQNEAQ (reference sequence). The CDR3 reads CASSPPGTQYF. The CDR3 nucleotides read TGTGCCAGCAGTCCTCCGGGGACCCAGTACTTC.

The rearrangement joins TRBV5-1 to TRBJ2-3; D may be TRBD2 (6 bases). From germline, CDR1 is SGHRS and CDR2 YFSETQ. The V end lost 6 bases, the J end lost 5 bases, and 13 bases lay between the germline ends. This CDR3 contains 13 residues. The CDR3 nucleotides are TGCGCCAGCACCGAGGACGGGGGAGATACGCAGTATTTT. Translated: CASTEDGGDTQYF.

J is TRBJ2-7 and V is TRBV5-6, with no clear D. CDR3 size: 17 residues. CDR1 SGHDT and CDR2 YYEEEE come from the germline V gene. The V gene lost 0 bases and the J gene lost 0 bases, with 16 bases spanning the gap. CDR3 in DNA: TGTGCCAGCAGCTTGGGACAAGGGTACCCCTACTCCTACGAGCAGTACTTC. Protein sequence: CASSLGQGYPYSYEQYF.

This chain connects TRBV18 to TRBJ1-6; D is unresolved. The CDR3 is 14 residues long. V lost 9 bases to trimming and J lost 10 bases, with 19 bases between them. Germline CDR1 is KGHSH and CDR2 is LQKENI. Here the CDR3 DNA reads TGTGCCAGGACCACTCTCGTAGGGTTATCACCCCTCCACTTT. This codes for CARTTLVGLSPLHF.

The chain couples TRBV5-1 to TRBJ2-5; a possible D gene is TRBD2 (6 bases). Germline V gives CDR1 SGHRS, CDR2 YFSETQ. Trimming shortened V by 0 bases and J by 1 base, and 13 bases separated the two germline ends. CDR3 size: 16 residues. The CDR3 is CASSLVGGGVQETQYF. The CDR3, as DNA: TGCGCCAGCAGCTTGGTGGGCGGAGGGGTCCAAGAGACCCAGTACTTC.

This clone was recorded only once. This specimen includes other DNA sequences encoding the same CDR3. V and J are TRBV19 and TRBJ1-5; no definite D call. V shed 1 base and J shed 4 bases, with 2 bases lying between them. This CDR3 contains 12 residues. The germline V gene has CDR1 LNHDA and CDR2 SQIVND (reference sequence). CDR3 DNA: TGTGCCAGTAGTATAGTAAATCAGCCCCAGCATTTT. This encodes CASSIVNQPQHF.

The gene calls are TRBV5-1 and TRBJ2-5; D is uncertain. The CDR3 is 14 residues long. Germline CDR1 is SGHRS and CDR2 is YFSETQ. Between the trimmed V and J ends, which lost 2 bases and 4 bases, there was a span of 12 bases. As DNA, the CDR3 is TGCGCCAGCAGCTTCGACCGGACCCCAGAGACCCAGTACTTC. It specifies CASSFDRTPETQYF.

The chain recombines TRBV11-2 with TRBJ2-3, with 8 positions matching TRBD2. Unmatched junction bases numbered 21, after V lost 7 bases and J lost 9 bases. The CDR3 spans 17 residues. Germline V gene lookup returns CDR1 SGHAT and CDR2 FQNNGV. Here the CDR3 DNA reads TGTGCCAGCACCCCGGGCCGGGTTGCGGGAGGTCTGTCGACGCAGTATTTT. It codes for CASTPGRVAGGLSTQYF.

This clone was seen only once. The CDR3 loop is CASSLAGRGNQPQHF. The CDR3 nucleotides are TGTGCCAGCAGCTTGGCCGGGAGGGGGAATCAGCCCCAGCATTTT. The chain links TRBV5-6 to TRBJ1-5; D is perhaps TRBD1 (6 bases). There are 15 residues in the CDR3. Trimming removed 0 bases at V and 4 bases at J, with 11 bases between. Germline V CDR1 and CDR2: SGHDT, YYEEEE.

The chain uses TRBV4-2 and TRBJ2-7; TRBD2 matches 7 bases. There are 18 residues in the CDR3. V lost 1 base, J lost 0 bases, and 12 bases stayed unmatched. CDR1 is LGHNA, CDR2 YNFKEQ, per germline. The CDR3 DNA reads TGTGCCAGCAGCCAAGCCATGGGCGGGAGTGTTTACTCCTACGAGCAGTACTTC. Translated, it gives CASSQAMGGSVYSYEQYF.

Worth noting for this clone: Other DNA sequences of this sample code for an identical CDR3. This sequence joins TRBV7-9 and TRBJ1-3, with 7 bases matching TRBD1. V shed 5 bases and J 2 bases; nucleotides not matched to a gene: 3. Germline CDR1 SEHNR, CDR2 FQNEAQ (reference sequence). The CDR3 sequence is 14 residues long. Written as DNA, the CDR3 is TGTGCCAGCAGCCGAACAGGGGCTGGAAACACCATATATTTT. Its protein product is CASSRTGAGNTIYF.

This clone has a single count. The chain joins TRBV11-2 to TRBJ1-4; D gene uncertain. The length of the CDR3 is 16 residues. Trimming shortened V by 5 bases and J by 0 bases, and 13 bases separated the two germline ends. Germline values: CDR1 SGHAT, CDR2 FQNNGV. The CDR3 DNA sequence: TGTGCCAGCAGCCAAAGGCATCGGGCAACTAATGAAAAACTGTTTTTT. Its translation: CASSQRHRATNEKLFF.

This clone has only one observation. J is TRBJ2-5 and V is TRBV20-1, with D perhaps TRBD2 (6 bases). This CDR3 comprises 11 residues. Trimming removed 5 bases at V and 4 bases at J, with 8 bases between. CDR1 and CDR2 (germline): DFQATT, SNEGSKA (reference sequence). The CDR3 DNA sequence: TGCAGTGCTCAAGCGGGAGAGACCCAGTACTTC. Translation gives CSAQAGETQYF.

This rearrangement joins TRBV7-9 to TRBJ1-2; D call uncertain. The CDR3 totals 13 residues. V gave up 5 bases and J gave up 8 bases, with 15 bases separating them. The germline gives CDR1 SEHNR, CDR2 FQNEAQ (reference sequence). Here the CDR3 DNA reads TGTGCCAGCAGCCCCGGAACAGATCAAGGCTACACCTTC. Its protein is CASSPGTDQGYTF.

This clone was counted only a few times. The chain combines TRBV12-3 or TRBV12-4 with TRBJ2-2; D is unclear. Deletions cut 2 bases from V and 8 bases from J, with 3 bases between. The CDR3 extends over 11 amino acids. CDR3 DNA sequence: TGTGCCAGCAGTTTAAGGGGGGAGCTGTTTTTT. Translated: CASSLRGELFF.